One and the same sample provided the 18 T cell receptor beta chains below, sequenced in a study of shared clonotypes between healthy human individuals. Libraries were prepared by immunoSEQ multiplex PCR; TCRdb keeps only in-frame clonotypes and omits some of them. The data show about 480,000 clones, about four fifths seen once. Sample: PBMCs. Receptor source: a woman aged 40 to 50 in good health. Some clones in this sample may be carry-over from other donors' samples.

The rearrangement joins TRBV9 to TRBJ2-1, with 12 bases identical to TRBD2. Germline assignment: CDR1 SGDLS and CDR2 YYNGEE. V was clipped by 0 bases and J by 5 bases; unmatched bases: 6. The length of the CDR3 is 17 residues. CDR3 sequence: CASSVATSGRHNNEQFF. The CDR3 DNA reads as TGTGCCAGCAGCGTAGCTACTAGCGGGAGGCACAACAATGAGCAGTTCTTC.

V usage is TRBV2 and J usage is TRBJ1-2; the D is unclear. The CDR3 extends over 12 amino acids. Germline V gives CDR1 SNHLY, CDR2 FYNNEI. V dropped 3 bases and J dropped 7 bases, with 9 bases sitting between them. CDR3 residues: CASSEEIGGYTF. The CDR3 DNA reads as TGTGCCAGCAGTGAGGAAATCGGTGGCTACACCTTC.

This chain joins TRBV6-4 and TRBJ2-1; the D gene is possibly TRBD1 (5 bases). The CDR3 loop spans 15 amino acids. Germline V gene lookup returns CDR1 MRHNA and CDR2 SNTAGT. The V gene lost 5 bases and the J gene lost 2 bases, with 13 bases spanning the gap. The CDR3 DNA reads as TGTGCCAGCAGTACCGGAAGGGGTCCCTACAATGAGCAGTTCTTC. Amino acids: CASSTGRGPYNEQFF.

The rearrangement uses TRBV2 and TRBJ2-1, with 15 bases identical to TRBD2. The CDR3 has 18 amino acids. V lost 4 bases to trimming and J lost 0 bases; unmatched junction nucleotides: 4. Germline V gene sequence: CDR1 SNHLY, CDR2 FYNNEI. The CDR3, as DNA: TGTGCCAGCAGTGGGGGGACTAGCGGGAGGAGCTCCTACAATGAGCAGTTCTTC. Protein product: CASSGGTSGRSSYNEQFF.

V gene TRBV7-2 combines with J gene TRBJ1-3; no firm D call. This CDR3 region has 15 residues. V was pared by 1 base and J by 0 bases, with 7 bases between. Germline values: CDR1 SGHTA, CDR2 FQGNSA. The CDR3 DNA reads TGTGCCAGCAGCTTAGAGAGAGGCTCTGGAAACACCATATATTTT. Its protein product is CASSLERGSGNTIYF.

CDR3 loop: CASSQRDSTGELFF. In DNA, the CDR3 is TGTGCCAGCTCACAGAGGGACTCGACCGGGGAGCTGTTTTTT. V and J are TRBV18 and TRBJ2-2, with D perhaps TRBD2 (6 bases). Trimming took off 4 bases at V and 5 bases at J, with 11 bases between the two ends. This CDR3 contains 14 residues. Germline loops: CDR1 KGHSH, CDR2 LQKENI.

The chain combines TRBV5-1 with TRBJ2-7; D perhaps matches TRBD2 (5 bases). The CDR3 runs to 15 residues. V was clipped by 6 bases and J by 4 bases, with 20 bases between them. Germline assignment: CDR1 SGHRS and CDR2 YFSETQ. For the CDR3, the DNA is TGCGCCAGCACCCCTGGTGGGAGCATACAATACGAGCAGTACTTC. It encodes CASTPGGSIQYEQYF.

This sequence joins TRBV30 and TRBJ2-1; D unresolved. V gave up 2 bases and J gave up 2 bases, with 1 base separating them. The germline gives CDR1 GTSNPN, CDR2 SVGIG (reference sequence). CDR3 length: 11 residues. The CDR3 coding sequence is TGTGCCTGGAGTCCCTACAATGAGCAGTTCTTC. This gives the protein CAWSPYNEQFF. The complete variable domain, with remaining parts taken from reference TRBV30 and TRBJ2-1, reads SQTIHQWPATLVQPVGSPLSLECTVEGTSNPNLYWYRQAAGRGLQLLFYSVGIGQISSEVPQNLSASRPQDRQFILSSKKLLLSDSGFYLCAWSPYNEQFFGPGTRLTVL.

This clone was observed many times. V is TRBV27 and J is TRBJ2-3; perhaps TRBD2 as D (5 bases). Germline lookup yields CDR1 MNHEY and CDR2 SMNVEV (reference sequence). The CDR3 length is 16 residues. V gave up 2 bases and J gave up 0 bases, with 12 bases separating them. The DNA for the CDR3 is TGTGCCAGCAGTTTAAGCGGAGCCACTAGCACAGATACGCAGTATTTT. Its protein is CASSLSGATSTDTQYF.

The chain uses TRBV6-6 and TRBJ2-7, with a weak D call TRBD1 (7 bases). CDR1 and CDR2 from the germline V gene are MNHNY and SVGAGI (reference sequence). The V gene lost 7 bases and the J gene lost 6 bases, with 19 bases spanning the gap. This CDR3 has 14 amino acids. CDR3 residues: CASKQEGQRSEQYF. In DNA form, the CDR3 reads TGTGCCAGCAAACAGGAGGGACAGCGGTCCGAGCAGTACTTC.

V and J are TRBV6-5 and TRBJ1-2, with D uncertain. Germline CDR1 MNHEY, CDR2 SVGAGI. Trimming left V 0 bases short and J 4 bases short, with 12 bases between. This CDR3 has 15 amino acids. In DNA, the CDR3 is TGTGCCAGCAGTTACTCGACCCGGCAGCCCTATGGCTACACCTTC. It specifies CASSYSTRQPYGYTF.

The V and J genes are TRBV19 and TRBJ2-7, with D possibly matching TRBD1 (6 bases). Germline V CDR1 and CDR2: LNHDA, SQIVND (reference sequence). Trimming removed 5 bases at V and 2 bases at J, with 13 bases between. The CDR3 loop spans 14 amino acids. DNA of the CDR3: TGTGCCAGTAGTCTAAATCCAGGGGCCTACGAGCAGTACTTC. This translates into CASSLNPGAYEQYF.

As for this clone: This sample also contains other DNA sequences that code for the same CDR3. The chain links TRBV5-1 to TRBJ1-2; TRBD1 is a possible D gene (5 bases). In germline, CDR1 is SGHRS, CDR2 YFSETQ. The CDR3 extends over 14 amino acids. The V and J ends lost 0 bases and 1 base respectively, with 7 bases between them. CDR3 nucleotides: TGCGCCAGCAGCTTGGGGCAGGGTAACTATGGCTACACCTTC. Its protein is CASSLGQGNYGYTF.

This sequence joins TRBV7-2 and TRBJ2-3; 7 bases match TRBD2. With V trimmed by 5 bases and J by 4 bases, 6 bases remained unmatched. From germline, CDR1 is SGHTA and CDR2 FQGNSA. This CDR3 comprises 14 residues. The CDR3 bases are TGTGCCAGCAGCCAAGGGCGGGAGCCAGATACGCAGTATTTT. Translation gives CASSQGREPDTQYF.

The chain links TRBV9 to TRBJ1-1; TRBD1 agrees at 7 bases. Per germline, CDR1 SGDLS and CDR2 YYNGEE. Trimming took 1 base from V and 5 from J; bases not matched to a gene: 5. The CDR3 spans 14 residues. CDR3 DNA sequence: TGTGCCAGCAGCGTAAACGCAGGGGGAACTGAAGCTTTCTTT. Translation: CASSVNAGGTEAFF.

This chain joins TRBV7-3 and TRBJ2-5; unclear D gene. Germline CDR1 and CDR2: SGHTA and FQGTGA. V was pared by 3 bases and J by 3 bases, with 14 bases between. This CDR3 contains 15 residues. CDR3: CASSFGQAVEETQYF. CDR3 bases: TGTGCCAGCAGCTTCGGGCAGGCGGTGGAAGAGACCCAGTACTTC.

The chain has TRBV11-3 and TRBJ1-4; D not resolved. Germline lookup yields CDR1 SGHNT and CDR2 YENEEA. The CDR3 runs to 14 residues. The V end lost 5 bases, the J end lost 7 bases, and 14 bases lay between the germline ends. In nucleotides, the CDR3 is TGTGCCAGCAGCCGCGGTGGATTCGGTGAAAAACTGTTTTTT. Translated: CASSRGGFGEKLFF.

The rearrangement joins TRBV29-1 to TRBJ2-3; D unresolved. Trimming took off 5 bases at V and 2 bases at J, with 11 bases between the two ends. Germline assignment: CDR1 SQVTM and CDR2 ANQGSEA. This CDR3 spans 13 amino acids. In nucleotides, the CDR3 is TGCAGCGTTCTTATTAGTGCCACAGATACGCAGTATTTT. It is translated as CSVLISATDTQYF.